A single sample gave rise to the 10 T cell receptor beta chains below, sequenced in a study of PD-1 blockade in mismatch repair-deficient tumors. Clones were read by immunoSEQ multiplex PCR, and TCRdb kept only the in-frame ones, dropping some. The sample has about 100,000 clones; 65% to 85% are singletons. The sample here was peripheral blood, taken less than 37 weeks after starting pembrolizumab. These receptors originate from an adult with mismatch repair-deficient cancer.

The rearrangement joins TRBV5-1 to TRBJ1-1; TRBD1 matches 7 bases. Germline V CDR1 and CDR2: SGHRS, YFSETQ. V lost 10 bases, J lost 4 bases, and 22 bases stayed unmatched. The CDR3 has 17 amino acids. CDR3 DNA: TGCGCCCAGGGGGGTCAGCTAGGTCCAGGGCCTGTCACTGAAGCTTTCTTT. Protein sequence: CAQGGQLGPGPVTEAFF.

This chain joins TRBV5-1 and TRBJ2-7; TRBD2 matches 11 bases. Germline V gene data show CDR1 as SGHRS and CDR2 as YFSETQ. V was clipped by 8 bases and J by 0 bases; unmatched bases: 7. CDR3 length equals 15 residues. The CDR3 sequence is CASGTSGMSSYEQYF. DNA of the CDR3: TGCGCCAGTGGGACTAGCGGTATGAGCTCCTACGAGCAGTACTTC.

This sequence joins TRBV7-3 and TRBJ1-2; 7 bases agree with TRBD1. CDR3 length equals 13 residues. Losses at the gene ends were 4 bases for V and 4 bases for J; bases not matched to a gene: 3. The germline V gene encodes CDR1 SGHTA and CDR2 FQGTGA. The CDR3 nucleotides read TGTGCCAGCAGCTCAGGGGGGAGCTATGGCTACACCTTC. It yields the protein CASSSGGSYGYTF.

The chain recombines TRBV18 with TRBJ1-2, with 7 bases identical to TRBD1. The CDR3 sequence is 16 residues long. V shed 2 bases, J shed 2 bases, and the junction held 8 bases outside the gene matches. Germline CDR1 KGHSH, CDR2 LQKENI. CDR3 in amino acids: CASSPAGGQSNYGYTF. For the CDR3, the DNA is TGTGCCAGCTCACCAGCCGGGGGACAGTCGAACTATGGCTACACCTTC.

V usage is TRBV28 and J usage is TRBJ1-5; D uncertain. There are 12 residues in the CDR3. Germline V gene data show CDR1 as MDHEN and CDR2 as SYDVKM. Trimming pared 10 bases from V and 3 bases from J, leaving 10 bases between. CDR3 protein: CATGPINQPQHF. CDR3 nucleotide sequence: TGTGCCACAGGACCGATCAATCAGCCCCAGCATTTT.

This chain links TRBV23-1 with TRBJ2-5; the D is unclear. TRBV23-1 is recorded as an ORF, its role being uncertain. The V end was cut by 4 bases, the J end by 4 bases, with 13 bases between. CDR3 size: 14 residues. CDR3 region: CASSPQEEGETQYF. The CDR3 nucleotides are TGCGCCAGCAGTCCGCAGGAAGAAGGAGAGACCCAGTACTTC.

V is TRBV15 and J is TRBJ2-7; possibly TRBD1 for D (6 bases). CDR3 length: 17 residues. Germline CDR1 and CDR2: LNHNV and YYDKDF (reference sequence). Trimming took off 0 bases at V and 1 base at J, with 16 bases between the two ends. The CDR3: CATSRDRSETGSYEQYF. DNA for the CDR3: TGTGCCACCAGCAGAGATCGGTCGGAGACAGGATCCTACGAGCAGTACTTC.

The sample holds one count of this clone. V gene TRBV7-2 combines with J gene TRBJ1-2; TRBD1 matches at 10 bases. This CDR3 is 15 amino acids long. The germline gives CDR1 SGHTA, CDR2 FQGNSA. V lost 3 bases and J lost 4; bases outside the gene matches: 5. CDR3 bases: TGTGCCAGCAGCTTGGGACAGGGGATATCCTATGGCTACACCTTC. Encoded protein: CASSLGQGISYGYTF.

Here the CDR3 reads CAWSVGGGNYNEQFF. CDR3 in DNA: TGTGCCTGGAGTGTCGGGGGAGGGAACTACAATGAGCAGTTCTTC. The V gene is TRBV30, the J gene TRBJ2-1; 7 nucleotides line up with TRBD2. The V gene end was trimmed by 0 bases and the J gene end by 3 bases; junction bases not matched to a gene: 5. Germline V gene lookup returns CDR1 GTSNPN and CDR2 SVGIG (reference sequence). This CDR3 comprises 15 residues. The variable domain in full, with the rest retrieved from reference TRBV30 and TRBJ2-1, is SQTIHQWPATLVQPVGSPLSLECTVEGTSNPNLYWYRQAAGRGLQLLFYSVGIGQISSEVPQNLSASRPQDRQFILSSKKLLLSDSGFYLCAWSVGGGNYNEQFFGPGTRLTVL.

The chain's CDR3 is CASSPRWTGDQPQHF. The CDR3 bases are TGTGCCAGCAGCCCACGCTGGACCGGAGATCAGCCCCAGCATTTT. J is TRBJ1-5 and V is TRBV7-9, with D hard to call. CDR1 is SEHNR and CDR2 is FQNEAQ in the germline V gene (reference sequence). CDR3 length: 15 residues. Trimming shortened V by 5 bases and J by 5 bases, and 16 bases separated the two germline ends.